The 25 T cell receptor beta chains reported below all come from one sample, sequenced in a study of T cell responses to AZD1222 COVID-19 vaccine (dated by TCRdb to the early 2020s). The time point label, read with the paper, signifies: baseline before first vaccination. The library was produced with the immunoSEQ multiplex PCR assay. Drawn from immuneACCESS, this table holds only the in-frame rearrangements with V and J called that TCRdb kept. Clones are partly lost; checked studies trace under half to an unresolved V gene and leave the rest unexplained. The sample contains more than 140,000 clones, around 88% of them found a single time. The ten top clones hold 2.2% of the sample. The sequencing here drew on peripheral blood, taken on day 0 of AZD1222 vaccination. The origin of the receptors is an adult in good health.

This clone came up once. CDR3 region: CATSDPGQGGEQYF. The CDR3 coding sequence is TGTGCCACCAGTGATCCGGGACAGGGTGGCGAGCAGTACTTC. The chain recombines TRBV24-1 with TRBJ2-7; 9 bases are a match to TRBD1. In germline, CDR1 is KGHDR, CDR2 SFDVKD. The ends lost 3 bases at V and 6 bases at J; junction bases unmatched: 5. The CDR3 runs 14 residues.

The genes are TRBV30 and TRBJ2-7, with a weak D call TRBD1 (6 bases). Germline CDR1 GTSNPN, CDR2 SVGIG (reference sequence). V was pared by 5 bases and J by 0 bases, with 8 bases between. The length of the CDR3 is 12 residues. CDR3 amino acids: CAWRGGSYEQYF. For the CDR3, the DNA is TGTGCCTGGCGAGGGGGCTCCTACGAGCAGTACTTC. Complete variable domain (other parts from reference TRBV30 and TRBJ2-7): SQTIHQWPATLVQPVGSPLSLECTVEGTSNPNLYWYRQAAGRGLQLLFYSVGIGQISSEVPQNLSASRPQDRQFILSSKKLLLSDSGFYLCAWRGGSYEQYFGPGTRLTVT.

The rearrangement joins TRBV5-6 to TRBJ1-2; TRBD1 agrees at 9 bases. Germline CDR1 reads SGHDT; CDR2 reads YYEEEE. The CDR3 is 14 amino acids. V lost 4 bases and J lost 4; bases outside the gene matches: 5. This CDR3 is CASSPPGQGYGYTF. The CDR3 region has the DNA TGTGCCAGCAGCCCTCCGGGACAGGGCTATGGCTACACCTTC.

Written as DNA, the CDR3 is TGTGCCAGCAGCGACGGAGTAAGAAATACCGGGGAGCTGTTTTTT. Protein: CASSDGVRNTGELFF. The rearrangement joins TRBV7-3 to TRBJ2-2; no clear D gene. From germline, CDR1 is SGHTA and CDR2 FQGTGA. V was trimmed by 5 bases and J by 5 bases, leaving 15 bases between them. The CDR3 runs to 15 residues.

This chain connects TRBV4-2 to TRBJ1-1; 7 bases line up with TRBD1. V trimming: 1 base; J trimming: 1 base; junction bases outside the gene matches: 6. This CDR3 has 16 residues. The germline gives CDR1 LGHNA, CDR2 YNFKEQ. CDR3 in amino acids: CASSQGQGRANTEAFF. The CDR3 DNA reads TGTGCCAGCAGCCAAGGACAGGGCAGGGCGAACACTGAAGCTTTCTTT.

V is TRBV28 and J is TRBJ2-4, with a weak D call TRBD1 (5 bases). Looked up from germline, CDR1 is MDHEN and CDR2 is SYDVKM. This CDR3 spans 13 amino acids. V lost 7 bases and J lost 6, with 13 bases in between. The CDR3 sequence is CASNPTGLNIQYF. For the CDR3, the DNA is TGTGCCAGCAACCCAACAGGCCTAAACATTCAGTACTTC.

The chain carries TRBV11-2 and TRBJ1-1, with 11 bases aligning to TRBD1. V was clipped by 5 bases and J by 7 bases; unmatched bases: 18. This CDR3 comprises 18 residues. Germline lookup yields CDR1 SGHAT and CDR2 FQNNGV. CDR3 nucleotide sequence: TGTGCCAGCAGCCCTCTTGCCGGGACAGGGGGATTCTTAGGTGAAGCTTTCTTT. Translating gives CASSPLAGTGGFLGEAFF. The entire variable domain, with the rest obtained from reference TRBV11-2 and TRBJ1-1, is as follows: EAGVAQSPRYKIIEKRQSVAFWCNPISGHATLYWYQQILGQGPKLLIQFQNNGVVDDSQLPKDRFSAERLKGVDSTLKIQPAKLEDSAVYLCASSPLAGTGGFLGEAFFGQGTRLTVV.

V and J are TRBV7-2 and TRBJ2-5; D is possibly TRBD2 (7 bases). Trimming removed 3 bases at V and 5 bases at J, with 10 bases between. The CDR3 length is 13 residues. Germline CDR1 SGHTA, CDR2 FQGNSA. For the CDR3, the DNA is TGTGCCAGCAGCTTGGGGGGGCGGGAGACCCAGTACTTC. It encodes CASSLGGRETQYF.

The chain carries TRBV13 and TRBJ2-3; 9 bases line up with TRBD2. Trimming removed 0 bases from V and 3 bases from J; junction bases left unmatched: 1. The CDR3 has 15 residues. CDR1 is PRHDT and CDR2 is FYEKMQ in the germline V gene (reference sequence). CDR3 loop: CASSLGLAGTDTQYF. Written as DNA, the CDR3 is TGTGCCAGCAGCTTAGGGCTAGCGGGGACAGATACGCAGTATTTT.

The V gene is TRBV5-1, the J gene TRBJ1-1; the D is unclear. With 0 bases removed from V and 1 base from J, the gap between germline ends came to 10 bases. The CDR3 totals 15 residues. Germline CDR1 and CDR2: SGHRS and YFSETQ. CDR3 sequence: CASSLDRAPNTEAFF. In DNA, the CDR3 is TGCGCCAGCAGCTTGGACCGGGCGCCGAACACTGAAGCTTTCTTT.

This rearrangement joins TRBV24-1 to TRBJ1-1, with D possibly matching TRBD1 (5 bases). Germline V lookup: CDR1 KGHDR, CDR2 SFDVKD. This CDR3 has 13 residues. V shed 7 bases and J shed 0 bases, with 8 bases lying between them. CDR3 nucleotides: TGTGCCACCAGGACAGAGATGAACACTGAAGCTTTCTTT. Amino acid sequence: CATRTEMNTEAFF.

The chain carries TRBV6-5 and TRBJ2-3; tentatively, D is TRBD1 (6 bases). This CDR3 contains 13 residues. Germline V gene lookup returns CDR1 MNHEY and CDR2 SVGAGI. The V end was cut by 7 bases, the J end by 1 base, with 9 bases between. The CDR3 reads CASTRTGTDTQYF. The DNA for the CDR3 is TGTGCCAGCACCCGGACAGGCACAGATACGCAGTATTTT.

V gene TRBV24-1 combines with J gene TRBJ2-2; 7 positions match TRBD1. Germline-derived CDR1 and CDR2 are KGHDR and SFDVKD. Trimming removed 3 bases from V and 7 bases from J; junction bases left unmatched: 4. This CDR3 spans 14 amino acids. In DNA form, the CDR3 reads TGTGCCACCAGTGATGAGGGGGCGAACGGGGAGCTGTTTTTT. This sequence encodes CATSDEGANGELFF.

The V call is TRBV11-3, the J call TRBJ2-2, with D possibly being TRBD1 (5 bases). Germline values: CDR1 SGHNT, CDR2 YENEEA. The CDR3 is 17 amino acids. With 5 bases removed from V and 2 bases from J, the gap between germline ends came to 18 bases. The CDR3 reads CASSPRWGRDNTGELFF. CDR3 coding DNA: TGTGCCAGCAGCCCCCGGTGGGGCAGGGATAACACCGGGGAGCTGTTTTTT.

The rearrangement joins TRBV24-1 to TRBJ2-1; D is uncertain. The CDR3 consists of 12 residues. Trimming removed 4 bases from V and 10 bases from J, with 10 bases in between. Germline CDR1 KGHDR, CDR2 SFDVKD. The CDR3 DNA follows: TGTGCCACCAGTGACTACACGGGCGAGCAGTTCTTC. Residues: CATSDYTGEQFF.

V and J are TRBV11-2 and TRBJ1-1, with D possibly TRBD1 on 5 matching bases. Germline loops: CDR1 SGHAT, CDR2 FQNNGV. V was cut by 2 bases and J by 2 bases, with 9 bases left in between. This CDR3 contains 14 residues. In DNA form, the CDR3 reads TGTGCCAGCAGCTTAATACAGGCCAACACTGAAGCTTTCTTT. The encoded protein is CASSLIQANTEAFF. Together with reference TRBV11-2 and TRBJ1-1, the CDR3 gives the full variable domain: EAGVAQSPRYKIIEKRQSVAFWCNPISGHATLYWYQQILGQGPKLLIQFQNNGVVDDSQLPKDRFSAERLKGVDSTLKIQPAKLEDSAVYLCASSLIQANTEAFFGQGTRLTVV.

V usage is TRBV14 and J usage is TRBJ2-5, with D perhaps TRBD1 (5 bases). The CDR3 contains 13 residues. Germline lookup yields CDR1 SGHDN and CDR2 FVKESK. V was shortened by 7 bases and J by 3 bases, with 12 bases between the two germline ends. CDR3: CASKVQGEETQYF. CDR3 sequence (DNA): TGTGCCAGCAAGGTCCAAGGGGAAGAGACCCAGTACTTC.

The V and J genes are TRBV6-5 and TRBJ2-1, with 10 bases fitting TRBD2. The CDR3 has 14 residues. V gave up 2 bases and J gave up 9 bases; unmatched junction bases: 4. Germline V gene lookup returns CDR1 MNHEY and CDR2 SVGAGI. CDR3 sequence: CASSYTWTSGEQFF. The DNA of the CDR3 is TGTGCCAGCAGTTACACCTGGACTAGCGGTGAGCAGTTCTTC.

The chain carries TRBV27 and TRBJ1-2, with D uncertain. This CDR3 has 13 residues. The V end was cut by 4 bases, the J end by 2 bases, with 8 bases between. Germline CDR1 is MNHEY and CDR2 is SMNVEV (reference sequence). For the CDR3, the DNA is TGTGCCAGCAGTTCCAACAGCAACTATGGCTACACCTTC. Protein sequence: CASSSNSNYGYTF.

As DNA, the CDR3 is TGTGCCATCAGCGATCGAGAGACCCAGTACTTC. Its translation: CAISDRETQYF. The V gene is TRBV2, the J gene TRBJ2-5; D not certain. V was clipped by 10 bases and J by 4 bases, with 10 bases between them. Germline V CDR1 and CDR2: SNHLY, FYNNEI. The CDR3 is made up of 11 amino acids.

The chain has TRBV13 and TRBJ2-7; no firm D call. The CDR3 covers 13 residues. The V gene lost 5 bases and the J gene lost 0 bases, with 8 bases spanning the gap. CDR1 is PRHDT and CDR2 is FYEKMQ in the germline V gene (reference sequence). The DNA of the CDR3 is TGTGCCAGCAGCCCTCCCAGCTCCTACGAGCAGTACTTC. This translates into CASSPPSSYEQYF. Full variable domain (missing parts from reference TRBV13 and TRBJ2-7): AAGVIQSPRHLIKEKRETATLKCYPIPRHDTVYWYQQGPGQDPQFLISFYEKMQSDKGSIPDRFSAQQFSDYHSELNMSSLELGDSALYFCASSPPSSYEQYFGPGTRLTVT.

The count of this clone is one. The gene calls are TRBV3-1 (or the pseudogene TRBV3-2) and TRBJ2-4; the D gene is possibly TRBD2 (5 bases). The CDR3 spans 17 residues. Germline values: CDR1 LGHDT, CDR2 YNNKEL (reference sequence). V lost 0 bases to trimming and J lost 8 bases, with 20 bases between them. The CDR3 sequence is CASSQDWAGPQLDIQYF. Written as DNA, the CDR3 is TGTGCCAGCAGCCAAGATTGGGCGGGCCCTCAGCTAGACATTCAGTACTTC.

This sequence joins TRBV15 and TRBJ2-1, with 10 bases that match TRBD2. CDR1 is LNHNV, CDR2 YYDKDF, per germline (reference sequence). The ends lost 3 bases at V and 4 bases at J; junction bases unmatched: 6. The length of the CDR3 is 16 residues. The CDR3 coding sequence is TGTGCCACCAGCAGGTCTAGCGGGAGCGCTTACAATGAGCAGTTCTTC. Translation gives CATSRSSGSAYNEQFF.

With regard to this clone: This sample includes further DNA sequences coding for the same CDR3. The chain couples TRBV19 to TRBJ1-1; D is ambiguous. The CDR3 is 14 residues long. CDR1 and CDR2 (germline): LNHDA, SQIVND (reference sequence). V lost 3 bases, J lost 1 base, and 9 bases lay in between. The CDR3 spells CASSIGTANTEAFF. For the CDR3, the DNA is TGTGCCAGTAGTATCGGAACAGCGAACACTGAAGCTTTCTTT.

The chain combines TRBV5-6 with TRBJ2-4, with unresolved D. The V and J ends lost 2 bases and 5 bases respectively, with 17 bases between them. CDR3 length: 16 residues. Germline CDR1 is SGHDT and CDR2 is YYEEEE. DNA of the CDR3: TGTGCCAGCAGCTTCGGGCTTCTCCCCGCGGAAAACATTCAGTACTTC. As protein: CASSFGLLPAENIQYF.